The 28 T cell receptor beta chains below were found in one sample sequenced in a study of shared clonotypes between healthy human individuals. Assay: immunoSEQ multiplex PCR; the TCRdb copy retains only in-frame clones and omits some. The repertoire holds approximately 840,000 clones, with approximately 96% as singletons. Naive CD8 isolation took CD45RO-negative cells positively selected for CCR7 and excluded terminally differentiated effector memory CD45RA+ cells. Source material: naive CD8+ T cells sorted from blood. The receptors derive from a man aged 25-45 years in good health.

The V gene is TRBV27, the J gene TRBJ2-7, with D perhaps given as TRBD1 or TRBD2 (5 bases each). The CDR3 sequence is 12 residues long. Trimming removed 7 bases at V and 4 bases at J, with 11 bases between. Germline assignment: CDR1 MNHEY and CDR2 SMNVEV (reference sequence). The CDR3 DNA sequence: TGTGCCAGCACCGGGGCTGGGTACGAGCAGTACTTC. Protein: CASTGAGYEQYF.

The sample holds one count of this clone. V usage is TRBV6-1 and J usage is TRBJ2-7, with D perhaps TRBD2 (5 bases). Germline CDR1 MNHNS, CDR2 SASEGT. The V gene lost 8 bases and the J gene lost 3 bases, with 14 bases spanning the gap. The CDR3 extends over 13 amino acids. CDR3 DNA sequence: TGTGCCAGCCTAAACATGGAGGACTACGAGCAGTACTTC. This encodes CASLNMEDYEQYF.

The V and J genes are TRBV23-1 and TRBJ2-7; TRBD1 aligns across 8 bases. TRBV23-1 is given ORF status, its function remaining uncertain. Germline trimming cut 6 bases from V and 4 bases from J; bases unmatched to any gene: 8. This CDR3 spans 14 amino acids. Here the CDR3 DNA reads TGCGCCAGCAGCTATGGACAGGGCCCATACGAGCAGTACTTC. This sequence encodes CASSYGQGPYEQYF.

The gene calls are TRBV6-5 and TRBJ2-1; the D gene is possibly TRBD1 (6 bases). Germline values: CDR1 MNHEY, CDR2 SVGAGI. Trimming took off 2 bases at V and 6 bases at J, with 11 bases between the two ends. The CDR3 covers 14 residues. CDR3 sequence reads: CASSYGQGPNEQFF. The CDR3 bases are TGTGCCAGCAGTTACGGCCAGGGGCCCAATGAGCAGTTCTTC.

The J gene is TRBJ2-7, the V gene TRBV5-6; the match to TRBD1 covers 7 bases. CDR1 and CDR2 from the germline V gene are SGHDT and YYEEEE. V lost 3 bases to trimming and J lost 3 bases; unmatched junction nucleotides: 3. This CDR3 is built from 13 residues. The CDR3 here is CASSSTGNYEQYF. In DNA form, the CDR3 reads TGTGCCAGCAGCTCGACAGGGAACTACGAGCAGTACTTC. The variable domain in full, with the rest retrieved from reference TRBV5-6 and TRBJ2-7, is DAGVTQSPTHLIKTRGQQVTLRCSPKSGHDTVSWYQQALGQGPQFIFQYYEEEERQRGNFPDRFSGHQFPNYSSELNVNALLLGDSALYLCASSSTGNYEQYFGPGTRLTVT.

V is TRBV28 and J is TRBJ2-3; 9 nucleotides align to TRBD1. V gave up 7 bases and J gave up 0 bases; unmatched junction bases: 5. The CDR3 loop spans 15 amino acids. The germline CDR1 and CDR2 sequences are MDHEN and SYDVKM. CDR3 residues: CASTRTGASTDTQYF. The CDR3 DNA reads TGTGCCAGCACTCGGACAGGGGCGAGCACAGATACGCAGTATTTT.

This chain joins TRBV12-5 and TRBJ2-7; 9 positions agree with TRBD2. V gave up 1 base and J gave up 4 bases; unmatched junction bases: 5. This CDR3 spans 15 amino acids. Germline V gene sequence: CDR1 LGHNT, CDR2 FRNRAP. The CDR3 is CASGLDTSGFYEQYF. The CDR3 DNA reads TGTGCTAGTGGTTTGGATACTAGCGGGTTTTACGAGCAGTACTTC. Using reference TRBV12-5 and TRBJ2-7 for the parts outside the CDR3, the full variable domain is DARVTQTPRHKVTEMGQEVTMRCQPILGHNTVFWYRQTMMQGLELLAYFRNRAPLDDSGMPKDRFSAEMPDATLATLKIQPSEPRDSAVYFCASGLDTSGFYEQYFGPGTRLTVT.

The V gene is TRBV2, the J gene TRBJ2-1; 8 bases match TRBD2. The CDR3 has 11 amino acids. Germline values: CDR1 SNHLY, CDR2 FYNNEI. J was trimmed by 14 bases and V by 7 bases; bases with no gene match: 7. DNA of the CDR3: TGTGCCAGCACTCCGGGACTAGTGGAGTTCTTC. This codes for CASTPGLVEFF.

J is TRBJ2-6 and V is TRBV28, with D unresolved. The CDR3 extends over 15 amino acids. Germline V gene data show CDR1 as MDHEN and CDR2 as SYDVKM. Trimming removed 7 bases at V and 0 bases at J, with 10 bases between. The CDR3 reads CASKTVASGANVLTF. The CDR3 nucleotides read TGTGCCAGCAAGACCGTTGCCTCTGGGGCCAACGTCCTGACTTTC.

V and J are TRBV7-9 and TRBJ1-1; perhaps TRBD1 as D (6 bases). Deletions cut 1 base from V and 4 bases from J, with 16 bases between. The CDR3 length is 16 residues. Germline V lookup: CDR1 SEHNR, CDR2 FQNEAQ (reference sequence). The CDR3 DNA follows: TGTGCCAGCAGCTTAGAGTCTTGGGGGCGCGGCACTGAAGCTTTCTTT. This encodes CASSLESWGRGTEAFF.

This chain joins TRBV19 and TRBJ1-3; D possibly corresponds to TRBD1 (5 bases). The V gene lost 2 bases and the J gene lost 0 bases, with 17 bases spanning the gap. CDR1 is LNHDA and CDR2 is SQIVND in the germline V gene (reference sequence). This CDR3 is 18 amino acids long. CDR3 coding DNA: TGTGCCAGTAGTATACCTGGCAGGGCCACCTTCTCTGGAAACACCATATATTTT. Amino acid sequence: CASSIPGRATFSGNTIYF.

The chain has TRBV4-1 and TRBJ1-4, with D possibly being TRBD1 (5 bases). The CDR3 totals 16 residues. Between the trimmed V and J ends, which lost 0 bases and 4 bases, there was a span of 12 bases. Germline V gene sequence: CDR1 MGHRA, CDR2 YSYEKL. The DNA of the CDR3 is TGCGCCAGCAGCCAAGATGGGGGGGGTTTTAATGAAAAACTGTTTTTT. This sequence encodes CASSQDGGGFNEKLFF.

The chain uses TRBV19 and TRBJ2-7; 8 nucleotides match TRBD2. With V trimmed by 4 bases and J by 2 bases, 4 bases remained unmatched. Per the germline V gene, CDR1 is LNHDA and CDR2 is SQIVND (reference sequence). The CDR3 contains 14 residues. CDR3 sequence (DNA): TGTGCCAGTAGTAAGCGGGAGCGCCCCTACGAGCAGTACTTC. Translation: CASSKRERPYEQYF.

The rearrangement links TRBV7-6 to TRBJ1-5; D gene unclear. This CDR3 spans 16 amino acids. CDR1 and CDR2 from the germline V gene are SGHVS and FNYEAQ. Trimming stripped 2 bases from V and 2 bases from J, with 13 bases between. The CDR3: CASSLTGDRGNQPQHF. CDR3 nucleotides: TGTGCCAGCAGCTTAACCGGAGATAGGGGCAATCAGCCCCAGCATTTT.

The chain joins TRBV7-2 to TRBJ2-5; 9 bases match TRBD1. Per the germline V gene, CDR1 is SGHTA and CDR2 is FQGNSA. V shed 5 bases and J 5 bases; nucleotides not matched to a gene: 6. The CDR3 has 14 residues. CDR3 DNA sequence: TGTGCCAGCAGCACCACGGACAGGGGTGAGACCCAGTACTTC. This encodes CASSTTDRGETQYF.

The chain carries TRBV7-9 and TRBJ2-7; TRBD1 matches 8 bases. This CDR3 comprises 16 residues. Trimming took 5 bases from V and 2 from J; bases not matched to a gene: 11. CDR1 and CDR2 from the germline V gene are SEHNR and FQNEAQ (reference sequence). The CDR3 is CASSDSRTGFPYEQYF. As DNA, the CDR3 is TGTGCCAGCAGCGACTCGCGGACAGGGTTCCCCTACGAGCAGTACTTC.

This chain connects TRBV11-2 to TRBJ2-3; D tentatively reads TRBD1 or TRBD2 (5 bases each). The germline CDR1 and CDR2 sequences are SGHAT and FQNNGV. The CDR3 runs 16 residues. V lost 6 bases and J 2 bases, leaving 18 bases between the germline ends. In DNA, the CDR3 is TGTGCCAGCAGTATCGAGGTTTCGGGGCCCACAGATACGCAGTATTTT. This translates into CASSIEVSGPTDTQYF. Looking up the rest from reference TRBV11-2 and TRBJ2-3 gives the full variable domain: EAGVAQSPRYKIIEKRQSVAFWCNPISGHATLYWYQQILGQGPKLLIQFQNNGVVDDSQLPKDRFSAERLKGVDSTLKIQPAKLEDSAVYLCASSIEVSGPTDTQYFGPGTRLTVL.

The chain joins TRBV28 to TRBJ2-7; the D call may be TRBD1 or TRBD2 (6 bases each). The CDR3 is 15 amino acids. V was shortened by 6 bases and J by 3 bases, with 18 bases between the two germline ends. CDR1 and CDR2 (germline): MDHEN, SYDVKM. The chain's CDR3 is CASRGSRGLLYEQYF. The CDR3 coding sequence is TGTGCCAGCAGGGGTAGCAGGGGACTTCTCTACGAGCAGTACTTC.

The V and J genes are TRBV29-1 and TRBJ2-2, with D hard to call. CDR3 length: 14 amino acids. The germline V and J ends were trimmed by 4 bases and 0 bases, with 9 bases remaining between them. Germline values: CDR1 SQVTM, CDR2 ANQGSEA. The CDR3 reads CSVGPFTNTGELFF. In DNA, the CDR3 is TGCAGCGTTGGACCCTTCACGAACACCGGGGAGCTGTTTTTT.

The table lists this clone with a count of one. The chain uses TRBV7-9 and TRBJ2-1, with D perhaps matching TRBD1 or TRBD2 (5 bases each). The CDR3 covers 14 residues. Germline CDR1 SEHNR, CDR2 FQNEAQ (reference sequence). V lost 3 bases and J lost 6, with 12 bases in between. The CDR3 here is CASSFQQRGNEQFF. The CDR3, as DNA: TGTGCCAGCAGCTTCCAACAGAGGGGCAATGAGCAGTTCTTC.

The chain couples TRBV11-2 to TRBJ2-7, with 7 bases that match TRBD2. V gave up 5 bases and J gave up 1 base; unmatched junction bases: 8. There are 15 residues in the CDR3. The germline V gene encodes CDR1 SGHAT and CDR2 FQNNGV. The CDR3 loop is CASSAVLASSYEQYF. The CDR3 nucleotides are TGTGCCAGCAGCGCAGTACTAGCGTCTTCCTACGAGCAGTACTTC.

V and J are TRBV5-4 and TRBJ1-2; the D is unclear. CDR3 length: 15 amino acids. Germline CDR1 and CDR2: SGHNT and YYREEE (reference sequence). Trimming removed 1 base at V and 2 bases at J, with 12 bases between. The CDR3 protein is CASSLPQTINYGYTF. The CDR3 nucleotides read TGTGCCAGCAGCTTGCCCCAGACTATAAACTATGGCTACACCTTC.

The chain employs TRBV30 and TRBJ1-5; D not resolved. CDR3 length: 14 residues. The germline V and J ends were trimmed by 2 bases and 2 bases, with 10 bases remaining between them. Germline assignment: CDR1 GTSNPN and CDR2 SVGIG (reference sequence). CDR3 sequence (DNA): TGTGCCTGGAGTCCCTCTTTGGGCAATCAGCCCCAGCATTTT. Its protein is CAWSPSLGNQPQHF.

The rearrangement joins TRBV7-2 to TRBJ2-7; 7 bases match TRBD1. CDR1 is SGHTA, CDR2 FQGNSA, per germline. V dropped 2 bases and J dropped 3; count of bases not matched to a gene: 4. The CDR3 totals 14 residues. The CDR3: CASSLSGGIYEQYF. Here the CDR3 DNA reads TGTGCCAGCAGCTTATCAGGGGGAATCTACGAGCAGTACTTC.

J is TRBJ2-1 and V is TRBV15; the match to TRBD2 covers 7 bases. CDR3 length: 17 residues. With V trimmed by 0 bases and J by 4 bases, 9 bases remained unmatched. Germline CDR1 and CDR2: LNHNV and YYDKDF (reference sequence). CDR3 DNA sequence: TGTGCCACCAGCAGAGAACTTCGGCTAGCGGAGTACAATGAGCAGTTCTTC. This gives the protein CATSRELRLAEYNEQFF.

The V and J genes are TRBV11-2 and TRBJ2-7, with D unclear. Trimming pared 0 bases from V and 4 bases from J, leaving 10 bases between. Germline-derived CDR1 and CDR2 are SGHAT and FQNNGV. CDR3 length equals 14 residues. This CDR3 reads CASSLEVNGYEQYF. In nucleotides, the CDR3 is TGTGCCAGCAGCTTAGAGGTTAACGGATACGAGCAGTACTTC.

Only one count was recorded for this clone. Other DNA sequences in the same sample also yield this CDR3. The chain links TRBV30 to TRBJ2-7; D uncertain. CDR3 size: 13 residues. Germline-derived CDR1 and CDR2 are GTSNPN and SVGIG (reference sequence). Trimming removed 0 bases from V and 3 bases from J, with 9 bases in between. The CDR3 nucleotides read TGTGCCTGGAGTGTCGGTACTGACTACGAGCAGTACTTC. Translated, it gives CAWSVGTDYEQYF.

The chain joins TRBV6-5 to TRBJ2-7; 11 bases align to TRBD2. After removal of 6 bases from V and 2 bases from J, the junction contained 6 bases not matched to a gene. Germline assignment: CDR1 MNHEY and CDR2 SVGAGI. CDR3 length: 15 amino acids. This CDR3 is CASRSLAGGTYEQYF. The CDR3, as DNA: TGTGCCAGCAGGAGTCTAGCGGGAGGAACCTACGAGCAGTACTTC.